Shown below are 18 T cell receptor beta chains from a single sample sequenced in a study of T cell responses to AZD1222 COVID-19 vaccine. TCRdb's copy holds only in-frame clones and misses some; the assay was immunoSEQ multiplex PCR. The sample contains 160,000 or so clones, 80% to 90% of which appear only once. The sequences come from peripheral blood, collected 28 days after the second AZD1222 dose. The source is an adult who received the AZD1222 COVID-19 vaccine.

This clone was seen only once. This chain uses TRBV3-1 (or the pseudogene TRBV3-2) with TRBJ2-3; D ambiguous. Germline V gives CDR1 LGHDT, CDR2 YNNKEL (reference sequence). The CDR3 has 15 residues. V was clipped by 3 bases and J by 0 bases, with 10 bases between them. The CDR3 bases are TGTGCCAGCAGCCACCTCGACTTGAGCACAGATACGCAGTATTTT. This gives the protein CASSHLDLSTDTQYF.

V usage is TRBV19 and J usage is TRBJ2-7, with 7 bases fitting TRBD2. Germline loops: CDR1 LNHDA, CDR2 SQIVND (reference sequence). J gave up 13 bases and V 5 bases, and 8 bases lay outside the gene matches. This CDR3 has 11 residues. The CDR3 DNA is TGTGCCAGTAGTGCCGGGACTAAAGAATACTTC. Translated, it gives CASSAGTKEYF.

This chain joins TRBV12-1 and TRBJ2-7; the table assigns TRBD2, which was not confirmed against the DNA. TRBV12-1 is a recognized pseudogene. This CDR3 has 14 amino acids. Here the CDR3 DNA reads TGTGCCAGCAGCTTCCCGGGGGTCTCCTACGAGCAGTACTTC. Translating it yields CASSFPGVSYEQYF.

The gene calls are TRBV5-1 and TRBJ2-5; D is possibly TRBD2 (5 bases). The germline gives CDR1 SGHRS, CDR2 YFSETQ. The length of the CDR3 is 14 residues. V was cut by 0 bases and J by 4 bases, with 10 bases left in between. CDR3 sequence: CASSLVGSLETQYF. In DNA, the CDR3 is TGCGCCAGCAGCTTGGTTGGGAGTTTAGAGACCCAGTACTTC.

The chain recombines TRBV20-1 with TRBJ1-2; D perhaps matches TRBD1 (5 bases). V dropped 3 bases and J dropped 8 bases, with 16 bases sitting between them. The CDR3 runs to 13 residues. Germline CDR1 and CDR2: DFQATT and SNEGSKA (reference sequence). CDR3 amino acids: CSASFRALDGYTF. The CDR3 DNA is TGCAGTGCTAGTTTCAGGGCCTTAGACGGCTACACCTTC.

This rearrangement joins TRBV28 to TRBJ1-1; 8 bases fit TRBD1. Germline V gene lookup returns CDR1 MDHEN and CDR2 SYDVKM. CDR3 length equals 12 residues. The V segment lost 6 bases and the J segment 10 bases; nucleotides outside the gene matches: 7. The CDR3 DNA follows: TGTGCCAGCAGCCGCGGACAGGGTGGAGCTTTCTTT. Its protein product is CASSRGQGGAFF.

The genes are TRBV7-2 and TRBJ2-1; 9 bases are shared with TRBD2. Germline V gene lookup returns CDR1 SGHTA and CDR2 FQGNSA. The CDR3 loop spans 19 amino acids. Trimming cost V 2 bases and J 7 bases; bases outside gene matches: 18. This CDR3 reads CASSLWSGSSSGKNNEQFF. The CDR3 DNA reads as TGTGCCAGCAGCTTATGGTCGGGGTCTTCTAGCGGGAAAAATAATGAGCAGTTCTTC.

The chain is built from TRBV7-9 and TRBJ2-1; D tentatively reads TRBD1 or TRBD2 (6 bases each). Trimming removed 5 bases from V and 0 bases from J, with 11 bases in between. The V gene's germline CDR1 is SEHNR and CDR2 FQNEAQ (reference sequence). The CDR3 contains 15 residues. CDR3 residues: CASSGGGSSYNEQFF. The CDR3 nucleotides read TGTGCCAGCAGCGGAGGGGGGAGCTCCTACAATGAGCAGTTCTTC.

The CDR3: CAIGTVAGNEQYF. The CDR3 DNA reads as TGTGCCATCGGGACAGTCGCAGGCAACGAGCAGTACTTC. This sequence joins TRBV6-5 and TRBJ2-7; 7 bases agree with TRBD1. There are 13 residues in the CDR3. V lost 10 bases, J lost 5 bases, and 11 bases stayed unmatched. The V gene's germline CDR1 is MNHEY and CDR2 SVGAGI.

The chain uses TRBV19 and TRBJ2-1; TRBD1 matches at 8 bases. The germline CDR1 and CDR2 sequences are LNHDA and SQIVND (reference sequence). The CDR3 sequence is 13 residues long. Trimming cost V 7 bases and J 6 bases; bases outside gene matches: 5. Here the CDR3 reads CASTSDRANEQFF. The CDR3 bases are TGTGCCAGTACCTCGGACAGGGCCAATGAGCAGTTCTTC.

CDR3 region: CASCRLLNYEQYF. CDR3 nucleotides: TGTGCCAGCTGTAGGCTGCTTAACTACGAGCAGTACTTC. V is TRBV28 and J is TRBJ2-7; the D is unclear. Germline assignment: CDR1 MDHEN and CDR2 SYDVKM. The CDR3 totals 13 residues. V dropped 8 bases and J dropped 3 bases, with 14 bases sitting between them.

The chain combines TRBV3-1 (or the pseudogene TRBV3-2) with TRBJ2-1, with no clear D. V was pared by 0 bases and J by 6 bases, with 6 bases between. CDR3 length equals 13 residues. Germline-derived CDR1 and CDR2 are LGHDT and YNNKEL (reference sequence). The CDR3 DNA reads as TGTGCCAGCAGCCAAGATCCACGCAATGAGCAGTTCTTC. Encoded protein: CASSQDPRNEQFF.

J is TRBJ2-7 and V is TRBV27; 7 bases are a match to TRBD1. J gave up 7 bases and V 6 bases, and 6 bases lay outside the gene matches. The CDR3 spans 12 residues. Germline values: CDR1 MNHEY, CDR2 SMNVEV (reference sequence). CDR3 region: CASRETGDEQYF. CDR3 bases: TGTGCCAGCAGGGAAACAGGGGATGAGCAGTACTTC.

This chain links TRBV15 with TRBJ2-3; D uncertain. CDR3 length equals 17 residues. With 1 base removed from V and 0 bases from J, the gap between germline ends came to 14 bases. Germline assignment: CDR1 LNHNV and CDR2 YYDKDF (reference sequence). CDR3 DNA sequence: TGTGCCACCAGCAGAGGGACGAAGGGAACTAGCACAGATACGCAGTATTTT. This encodes CATSRGTKGTSTDTQYF.

The chain uses TRBV11-2 and TRBJ1-1, with 8 bases that match TRBD1. The CDR3 is 16 residues long. Trimming at V came to 7 bases and at J to 4 bases, leaving 14 bases not matched to a gene. Germline V gene data show CDR1 as SGHAT and CDR2 as FQNNGV. The CDR3 DNA is TGTGCCAGCACCAAGGCGGCAGGGGGCGGCCTCACTGAAGCTTTCTTT. Its protein is CASTKAAGGGLTEAFF.

The sample holds one count of this clone. The chain joins TRBV28 to TRBJ2-4; no firm D call. The germline V and J ends were trimmed by 5 bases and 0 bases, with 20 bases remaining between them. CDR3 length: 18 amino acids. In germline, CDR1 is MDHEN, CDR2 SYDVKM. CDR3 nucleotides: TGTGCCAGCAGTACAGCGTATGCCCTTTCGCTAGCCAAAAACATTCAGTACTTC. Residues: CASSTAYALSLAKNIQYF.

This rearrangement joins TRBV11-2 to TRBJ2-7; TRBD2 might be the D (7 bases). This CDR3 has 15 amino acids. Trimming shortened V by 3 bases and J by 0 bases, and 12 bases separated the two germline ends. Germline V lookup: CDR1 SGHAT, CDR2 FQNNGV. The CDR3 reads CASSFDRGASYEQYF. Here the CDR3 DNA reads TGTGCCAGCAGCTTCGATCGGGGGGCCTCCTACGAGCAGTACTTC. Combining the CDR3 with reference TRBV11-2 and TRBJ2-7 gives the whole variable domain EAGVAQSPRYKIIEKRQSVAFWCNPISGHATLYWYQQILGQGPKLLIQFQNNGVVDDSQLPKDRFSAERLKGVDSTLKIQPAKLEDSAVYLCASSFDRGASYEQYFGPGTRLTVT.

The chain carries TRBV24-1 and TRBJ2-1; D is possibly TRBD1 or TRBD2 (6 bases each). Germline V gene data show CDR1 as KGHDR and CDR2 as SFDVKD. There are 17 residues in the CDR3. Trimming removed 1 base from V and 4 bases from J, with 16 bases in between. In nucleotides, the CDR3 is TGTGCCACCAGTGATTTTAGGAGGGGGAGTATGTACAATGAGCAGTTCTTC. This gives the protein CATSDFRRGSMYNEQFF.